This TCR beta chain is drawn from a study of beta chain features in type 1 diabetes. General study findings and limits: TCRB CDR3 length was moderately but significantly reduced in all four CD4+ subsets of Type 1 diabetes patients.

Expressed TCRB transcripts were sequenced because the isolated RNA had all been reverse transcribed beforehand. Sequenced naive, central memory and regulatory T cell samples produced an average of about 3.57 million reads. Profiling relied on immunoSEQ multiplex PCR, and the TCRdb table lists in-frame clones only, not all of them. The sample has 300,000 to 450,000 clones; roughly an eighth are singletons. V was clipped by 4 bases and J by 2 bases; unmatched bases: 5. Germline loops: CDR1 SQVTM, CDR2 ANQGSEA. This CDR3 region has 13 residues. This clone was seen a few times. Its antigen is unknown. The chain employs TRBV29-1 and TRBJ2-7; TRBD1 agrees at 7 bases. This sequence was found in a woman aged 18-30 years with type 1 diabetes. The sample consisted of naive CD4+ T cells from blood. The CDR3 DNA reads TGCAGCGTTGTCCCGACAGGGACCTACGAGCAGTACTTC. Translating gives CSVVPTGTYEQYF.